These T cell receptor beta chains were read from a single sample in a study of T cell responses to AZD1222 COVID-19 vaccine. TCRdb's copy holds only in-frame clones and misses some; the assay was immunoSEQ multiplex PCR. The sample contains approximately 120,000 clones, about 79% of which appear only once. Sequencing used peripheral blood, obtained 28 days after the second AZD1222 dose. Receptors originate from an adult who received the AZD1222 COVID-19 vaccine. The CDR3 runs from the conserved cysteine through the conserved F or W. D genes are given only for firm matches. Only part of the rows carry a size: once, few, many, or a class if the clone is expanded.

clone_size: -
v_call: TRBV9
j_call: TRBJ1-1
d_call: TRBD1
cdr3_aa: CASSVALTGEGGEAFF
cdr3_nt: TGTGCCAGCAGCGTAGCCCTGACAGGGGAAGGTGGTGAAGCTTTCTTT

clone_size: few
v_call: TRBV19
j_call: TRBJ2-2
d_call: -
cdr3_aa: CAREQGPATGELFF
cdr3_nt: TGTGCCAGAGAACAGGGCCCAGCAACCGGGGAGCTGTTTTTT

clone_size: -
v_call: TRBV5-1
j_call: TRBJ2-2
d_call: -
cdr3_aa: CASSLNTGPGELFF
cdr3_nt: TGCGCCAGCAGCTTGAATACAGGACCCGGGGAGCTGTTTTTT

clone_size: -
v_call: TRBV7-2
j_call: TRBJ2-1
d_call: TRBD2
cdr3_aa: CASSTARLAGGNEQFF
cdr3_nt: TGTGCCAGCAGCACTGCTCGACTAGCGGGGGGCAATGAGCAGTTCTTC

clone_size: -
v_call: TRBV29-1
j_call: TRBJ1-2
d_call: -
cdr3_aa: CSVEYKEGVLDYGYTF
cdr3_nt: TGCAGCGTTGAGTACAAGGAGGGGGTCCTCGACTATGGCTACACCTTC

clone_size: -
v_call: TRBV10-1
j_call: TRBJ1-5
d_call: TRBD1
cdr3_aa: CASSPGQGGGNQPQHF
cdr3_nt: TGCGCCAGCAGTCCAGGACAGGGTGGAGGCAATCAGCCCCAGCATTTT

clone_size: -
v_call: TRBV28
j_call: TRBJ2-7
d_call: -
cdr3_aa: CATAGTVIHEQYF
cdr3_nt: TGTGCCACGGCCGGGACCGTCATCCACGAGCAGTACTTC

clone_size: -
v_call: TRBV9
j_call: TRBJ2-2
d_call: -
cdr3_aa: CASRGRSNTGELFF
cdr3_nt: TGTGCCAGCAGAGGCAGATCGAACACCGGGGAGCTGTTTTTT

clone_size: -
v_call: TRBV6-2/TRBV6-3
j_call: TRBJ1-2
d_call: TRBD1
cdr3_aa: CASSYLGQGAVNYGYTF
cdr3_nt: TGTGCCAGCAGTTACTTGGGACAGGGGGCTGTTAACTATGGCTACACCTTC

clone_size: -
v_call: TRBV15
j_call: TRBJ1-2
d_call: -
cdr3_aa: CATSRSGVYGYTF
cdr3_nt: TGTGCCACCAGCAGATCAGGAGTCTATGGCTACACCTTC

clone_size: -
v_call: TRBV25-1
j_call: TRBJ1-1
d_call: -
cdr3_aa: CASRGQGTEAFF
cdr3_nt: TGTGCCAGCAGGGGACAAGGCACTGAAGCTTTCTTT

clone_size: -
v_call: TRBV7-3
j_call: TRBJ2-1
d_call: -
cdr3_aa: CASSLMVDNEQFF
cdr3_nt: TGTGCCAGCAGCTTAATGGTAGACAATGAGCAGTTCTTC

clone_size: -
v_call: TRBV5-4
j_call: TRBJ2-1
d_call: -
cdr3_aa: CASRSGGYEQFF
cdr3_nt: TGTGCCAGCAGGTCCGGAGGGTATGAGCAGTTCTTC

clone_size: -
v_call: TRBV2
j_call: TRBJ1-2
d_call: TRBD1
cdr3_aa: CASSEIQGARYGYTF
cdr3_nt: TGTGCCAGCAGTGAAATCCAGGGGGCGCGCTATGGCTACACCTTC

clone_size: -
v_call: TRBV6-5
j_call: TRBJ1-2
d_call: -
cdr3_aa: CASTTDSTYGYTF
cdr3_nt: TGTGCCAGCACCACCGACAGTACCTATGGCTACACCTTC

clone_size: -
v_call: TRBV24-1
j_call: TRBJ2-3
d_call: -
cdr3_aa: CATSDYREEYF
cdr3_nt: TGTGCCACCAGTGATTACCGGGAAGAGTATTTT